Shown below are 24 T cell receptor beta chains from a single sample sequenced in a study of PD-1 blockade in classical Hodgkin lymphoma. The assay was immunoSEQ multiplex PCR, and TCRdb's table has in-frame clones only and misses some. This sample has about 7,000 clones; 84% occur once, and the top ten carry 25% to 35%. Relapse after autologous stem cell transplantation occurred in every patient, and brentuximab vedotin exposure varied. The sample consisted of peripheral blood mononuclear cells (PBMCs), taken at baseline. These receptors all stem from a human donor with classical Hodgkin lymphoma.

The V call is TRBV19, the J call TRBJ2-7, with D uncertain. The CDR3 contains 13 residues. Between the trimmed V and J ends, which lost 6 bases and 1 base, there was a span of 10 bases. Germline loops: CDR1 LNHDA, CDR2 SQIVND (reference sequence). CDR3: CASSRTVSYEQYF. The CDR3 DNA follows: TGTGCCAGTAGCCGGACCGTTTCCTACGAGCAGTACTTC.

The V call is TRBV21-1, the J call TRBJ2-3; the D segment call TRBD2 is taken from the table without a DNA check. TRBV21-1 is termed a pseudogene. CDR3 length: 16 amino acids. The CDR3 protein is CASRRYIAVMQDTQYF. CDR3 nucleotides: TGTGCCAGCAGACGCTACATAGCAGTCATGCAAGATACGCAGTATTTT.

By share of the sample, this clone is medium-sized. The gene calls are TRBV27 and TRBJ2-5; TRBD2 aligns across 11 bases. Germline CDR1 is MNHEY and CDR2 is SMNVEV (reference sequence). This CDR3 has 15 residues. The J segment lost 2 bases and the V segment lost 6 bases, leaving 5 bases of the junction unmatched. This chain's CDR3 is CASRSGTSGQETQYF. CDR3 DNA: TGTGCCAGCAGAAGTGGGACTAGCGGACAAGAGACCCAGTACTTC.

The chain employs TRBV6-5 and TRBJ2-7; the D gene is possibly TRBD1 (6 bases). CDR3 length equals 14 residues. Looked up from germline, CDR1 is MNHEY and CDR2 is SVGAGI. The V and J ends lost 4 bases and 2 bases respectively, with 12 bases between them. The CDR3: CASSSADSPYEQYF. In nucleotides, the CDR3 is TGTGCCAGCAGTTCCGCGGACAGTCCCTACGAGCAGTACTTC.

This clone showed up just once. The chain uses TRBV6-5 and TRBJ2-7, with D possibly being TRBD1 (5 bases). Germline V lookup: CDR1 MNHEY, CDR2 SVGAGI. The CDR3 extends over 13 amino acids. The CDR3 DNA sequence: TGTGCTGTATTGGGCAGGGACTCCTACGAGCAGTACTTC. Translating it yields CAVLGRDSYEQYF.

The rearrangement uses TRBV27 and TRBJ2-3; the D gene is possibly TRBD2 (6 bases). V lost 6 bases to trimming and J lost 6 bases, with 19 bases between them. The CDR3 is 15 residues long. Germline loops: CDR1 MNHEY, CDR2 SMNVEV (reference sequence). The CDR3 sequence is CASSLSRGGLDTQYF. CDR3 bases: TGTGCCAGCAGCCTTTCTAGAGGAGGGTTGGATACGCAGTATTTT.

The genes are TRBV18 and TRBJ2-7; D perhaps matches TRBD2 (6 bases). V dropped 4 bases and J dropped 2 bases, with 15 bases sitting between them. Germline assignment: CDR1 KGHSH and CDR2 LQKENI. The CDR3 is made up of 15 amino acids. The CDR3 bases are TGTGCCAGCTCACGAGAGGCGGGGACCCCCTACGAGCAGTACTTC. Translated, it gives CASSREAGTPYEQYF.

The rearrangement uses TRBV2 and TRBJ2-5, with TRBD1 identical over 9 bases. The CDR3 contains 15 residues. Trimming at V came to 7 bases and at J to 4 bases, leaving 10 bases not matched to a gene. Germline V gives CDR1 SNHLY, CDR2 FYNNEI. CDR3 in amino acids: CASTSPGTGSETQYF. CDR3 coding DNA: TGTGCCAGCACCAGTCCCGGGACAGGGTCAGAGACCCAGTACTTC.

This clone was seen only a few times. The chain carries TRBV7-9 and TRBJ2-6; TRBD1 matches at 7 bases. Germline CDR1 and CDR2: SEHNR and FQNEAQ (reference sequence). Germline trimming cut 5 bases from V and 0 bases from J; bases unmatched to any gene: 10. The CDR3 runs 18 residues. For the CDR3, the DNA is TGTGCCAGCAGCATATGGACAGGAATCGTCTCTGGGGCCAACGTCCTGACTTTC. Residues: CASSIWTGIVSGANVLTF. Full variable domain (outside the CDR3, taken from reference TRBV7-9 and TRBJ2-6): DTGVSQNPRHKITKRGQNVTFRCDPISEHNRLYWYRQTLGQGPEFLTYFQNEAQLEKSRLLSDRFSAERPKGSFSTLEIQRTEQGDSAMYLCASSIWTGIVSGANVLTFGAGSRLTVL.

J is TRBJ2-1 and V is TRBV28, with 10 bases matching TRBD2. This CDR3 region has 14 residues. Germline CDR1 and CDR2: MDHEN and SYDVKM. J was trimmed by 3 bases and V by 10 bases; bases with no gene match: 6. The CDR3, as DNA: TGTGCCACCGCTGGGACTAGCGTCTACAATGAGCAGTTCTTC. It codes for CATAGTSVYNEQFF.

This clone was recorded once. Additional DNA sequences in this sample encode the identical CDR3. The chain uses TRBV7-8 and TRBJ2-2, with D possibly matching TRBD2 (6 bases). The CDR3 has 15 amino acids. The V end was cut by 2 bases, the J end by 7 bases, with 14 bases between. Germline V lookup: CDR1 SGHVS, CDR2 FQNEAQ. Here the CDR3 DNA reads TGTGCCAGCAGCTTATCGGGAGAAGTTAGCGGGGAGCTGTTTTTT. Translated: CASSLSGEVSGELFF. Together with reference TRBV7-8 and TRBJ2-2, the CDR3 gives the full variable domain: GAGVSQSPRYKVAKRGQDVALRCDPISGHVSLFWYQQALGQGPEFLTYFQNEAQLDKSGLPSDRFFAERPEGSVSTLKIQRTQQEDSAVYLCASSLSGEVSGELFFGEGSRLTVL.

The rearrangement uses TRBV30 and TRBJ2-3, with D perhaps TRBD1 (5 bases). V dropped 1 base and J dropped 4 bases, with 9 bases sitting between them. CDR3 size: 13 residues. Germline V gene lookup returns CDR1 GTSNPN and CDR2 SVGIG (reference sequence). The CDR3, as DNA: TGTGCCTGGAGTGGCCAGGGTGCAGATACGCAGTATTTT. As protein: CAWSGQGADTQYF.

The CDR3 region is CASRGRSSYNEQFF. The CDR3 nucleotides read TGTGCCAGCAGGGGACGGTCCTCCTACAATGAGCAGTTCTTC. The gene calls are TRBV6-5 and TRBJ2-1; tentatively, D is TRBD1 or TRBD2 (5 bases each). In germline, CDR1 is MNHEY, CDR2 SVGAGI. Trimming took 6 bases from V and 0 from J, leaving 9 bases between them. This CDR3 has 14 residues.

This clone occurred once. The CDR3 reads CASSLQPRQETQYF. The CDR3 DNA reads TGTGCCAGCAGCTTGCAGCCAAGACAAGAGACCCAGTACTTC. The genes are TRBV5-5 and TRBJ2-5; D not certain. With 1 base removed from V and 2 bases from J, the gap between germline ends came to 9 bases. Germline loops: CDR1 SGHKS, CDR2 YYEKEE (reference sequence). CDR3 length equals 14 residues. Using reference TRBV5-5 and TRBJ2-5 for the parts outside the CDR3, the full variable domain is DAGVTQSPTHLIKTRGQQVTLRCSPISGHKSVSWYQQVLGQGPQFIFQYYEKEERGRGNFPDRFSARQFPNYSSELNVNALLLGDSALYLCASSLQPRQETQYFGPGTRLLVL.

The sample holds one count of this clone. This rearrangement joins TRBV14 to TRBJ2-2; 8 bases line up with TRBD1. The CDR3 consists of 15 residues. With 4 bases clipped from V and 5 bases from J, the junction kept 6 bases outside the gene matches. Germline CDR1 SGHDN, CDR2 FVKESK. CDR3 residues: CASSPRTGWTGELFF. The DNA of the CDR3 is TGTGCCAGCAGCCCAAGGACAGGGTGGACCGGGGAGCTGTTTTTT.

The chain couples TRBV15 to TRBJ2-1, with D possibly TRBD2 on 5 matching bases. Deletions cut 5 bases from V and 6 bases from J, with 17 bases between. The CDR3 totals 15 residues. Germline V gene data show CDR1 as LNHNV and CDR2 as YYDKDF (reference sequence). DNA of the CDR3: TGTGCCACCAGCCCCCATAGGGTCAGCGGCAATGAGCAGTTCTTC. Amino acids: CATSPHRVSGNEQFF.

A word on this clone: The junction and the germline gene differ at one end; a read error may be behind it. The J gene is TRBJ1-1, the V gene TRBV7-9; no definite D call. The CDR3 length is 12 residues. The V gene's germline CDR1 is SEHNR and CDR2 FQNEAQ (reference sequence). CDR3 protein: CASSLATREAFF. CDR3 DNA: TGTGCCAGCAGCCTAGCGACACGCGAAGCTTTCTTT.

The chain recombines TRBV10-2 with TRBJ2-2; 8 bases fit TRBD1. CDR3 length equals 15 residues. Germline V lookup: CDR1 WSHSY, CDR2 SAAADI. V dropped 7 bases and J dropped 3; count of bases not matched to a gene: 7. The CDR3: CASTETGVYTGELFF. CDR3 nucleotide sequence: TGCGCCAGCACCGAGACAGGGGTGTACACCGGGGAGCTGTTTTTT.

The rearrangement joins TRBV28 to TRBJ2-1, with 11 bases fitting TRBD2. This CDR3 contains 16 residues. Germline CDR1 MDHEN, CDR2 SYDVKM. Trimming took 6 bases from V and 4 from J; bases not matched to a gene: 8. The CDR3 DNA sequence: TGTGCCAGCAGAACCTCCAGGACTAGCGGGTACAATGAGCAGTTCTTC. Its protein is CASRTSRTSGYNEQFF.

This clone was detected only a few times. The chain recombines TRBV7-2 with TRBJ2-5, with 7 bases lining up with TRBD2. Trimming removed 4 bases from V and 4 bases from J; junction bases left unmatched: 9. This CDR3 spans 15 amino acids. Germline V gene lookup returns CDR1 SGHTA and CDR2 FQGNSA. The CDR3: CASSSSAERGETQYF. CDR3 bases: TGTGCCAGCAGCTCCTCAGCGGAGCGGGGAGAGACCCAGTACTTC.

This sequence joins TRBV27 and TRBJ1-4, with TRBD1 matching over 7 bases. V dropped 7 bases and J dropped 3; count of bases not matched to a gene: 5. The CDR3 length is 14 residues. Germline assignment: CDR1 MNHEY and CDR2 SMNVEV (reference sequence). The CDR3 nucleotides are TGTGCCAGCAAGTCTCAGGGGGCTAATGAAAAACTGTTTTTT. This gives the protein CASKSQGANEKLFF. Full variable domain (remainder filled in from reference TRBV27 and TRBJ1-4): EAQVTQNPRYLITVTGKKLTVTCSQNMNHEYMSWYRQDPGLGLRQIYYSMNVEVTDKGDVPEGYKVSRKEKRNFPLILESPSPNQTSLYFCASKSQGANEKLFFGSGTQLSVL.

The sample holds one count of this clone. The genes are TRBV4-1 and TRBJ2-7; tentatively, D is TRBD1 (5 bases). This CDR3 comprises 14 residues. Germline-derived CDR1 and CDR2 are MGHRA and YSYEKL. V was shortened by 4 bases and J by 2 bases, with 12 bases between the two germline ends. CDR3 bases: TGCGCCAGCAGCCTCAGGGTCCCCCCCTACGAGCAGTACTTC. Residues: CASSLRVPPYEQYF.

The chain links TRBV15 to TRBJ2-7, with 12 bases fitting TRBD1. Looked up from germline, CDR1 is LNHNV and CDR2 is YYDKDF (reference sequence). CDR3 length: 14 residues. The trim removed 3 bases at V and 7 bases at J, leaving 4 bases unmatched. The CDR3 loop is CATSRGQGAREQYF. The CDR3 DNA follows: TGTGCCACCAGCAGGGGACAGGGGGCGAGAGAGCAGTACTTC.

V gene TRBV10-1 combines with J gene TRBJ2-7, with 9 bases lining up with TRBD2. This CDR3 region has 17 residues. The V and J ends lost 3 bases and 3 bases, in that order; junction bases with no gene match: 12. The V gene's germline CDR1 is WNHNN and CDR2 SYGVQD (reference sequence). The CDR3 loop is CASSDSNPGLAGYEQYF. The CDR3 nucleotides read TGCGCCAGCAGTGACTCAAATCCGGGACTAGCAGGCTACGAGCAGTACTTC.